This T cell receptor (beta chain) was identified during a study of cytomegalovirus exposure and HLA in healthy donors. Both 60 Vbeta primers and 13 Jbeta primers went into the PCR. The data were produced by immunoSEQ multiplex PCR, yet TCRdb's version contains in-frame clones alone and is incomplete. The table records around 230,000 clones, over 75% of them present only once. The sequence was obtained from a male donor in good health and CMV-seronegative. The sequencing sample was made of PBMCs.

Here the CDR3 reads CASSLQDRDYNEQFF. CDR3 nucleotides: TGTGCCAGCAGCTTGCAAGACAGGGACTACAATGAGCAGTTCTTC. V usage is TRBV5-6 and J usage is TRBJ2-1; 7 bases match TRBD1. The germline V gene has CDR1 SGHDT and CDR2 YYEEEE. This CDR3 has 15 amino acids. Germline trimming cut 1 base from V and 3 bases from J; bases unmatched to any gene: 4. Full variable domain (remainder filled in from reference TRBV5-6 and TRBJ2-1): DAGVTQSPTHLIKTRGQQVTLRCSPKSGHDTVSWYQQALGQGPQFIFQYYEEEERQRGNFPDRFSGHQFPNYSSELNVNALLLGDSALYLCASSLQDRDYNEQFFGPGTRLTVL.